A selection of T cell receptor beta chains follows, all from one sample in a study of blood T cell repertoires in COVID-19. Sequencing was performed with immunoSEQ multiplex PCR; in TCRdb, only in-frame clones are kept and a portion is missing. The table includes a few hundred thousand clones, more than 75% detected once. The sample was PBMCs or T cells enriched from blood (not recorded which). The source of these receptors is a woman in her twenties or thirties who had recovered from COVID-19. CDR3s include the opening cysteine and the closing phenylalanine or tryptophan. Each record gives: clone size, J gene, D gene, V gene, CDR3 protein, CDR3 DNA. The D gene is left open where the match is weak. Not all rows give a size; the values are once, few, many and, for expanded clones, a class.

clone size: -; J gene: TRBJ1-5; D gene: TRBD1; V gene: TRBV13; CDR3 protein: CASSRGQGSNQPQHF; CDR3 DNA: TGTGCCAGCAGCCGGGGACAGGGAAGCAATCAGCCCCAGCATTTT
clone size: -; J gene: TRBJ1-2; D gene: TRBD1; V gene: TRBV9; CDR3 protein: CASSVAGQGDYGYTF; CDR3 DNA: TGTGCCAGCAGCGTAGCGGGACAGGGTGACTATGGCTACACCTTC
clone size: -; J gene: TRBJ2-1; D gene: TRBD2; V gene: TRBV6-5; CDR3 protein: CASSWTSGYNEQFF; CDR3 DNA: TGTGCCAGCAGTTGGACTAGCGGTTACAATGAGCAGTTCTTC
clone size: -; J gene: TRBJ2-1; D gene: TRBD2; V gene: TRBV6-5; CDR3 protein: CASSYSFTSGYNEQFF; CDR3 DNA: TGTGCCAGCAGTTACTCGTTTACTAGCGGCTACAATGAGCAGTTCTTC
clone size: -; J gene: TRBJ2-7; D gene: TRBD1; V gene: TRBV2; CDR3 protein: CASSEQGVAYEQYF; CDR3 DNA: TGTGCCAGCAGTGAACAGGGGGTAGCCTACGAGCAGTACTTC
clone size: -; J gene: TRBJ2-5; D gene: -; V gene: TRBV5-1; CDR3 protein: CASSLAGQAGETQYF; CDR3 DNA: TGCGCCAGCAGCTTGGCCGGGCAGGCGGGGGAGACCCAGTACTTC
clone size: -; J gene: TRBJ1-1; D gene: -; V gene: TRBV18; CDR3 protein: CASSPQGQNTEAFF; CDR3 DNA: TGTGCCAGCTCACCACAGGGGCAGAACACTGAAGCTTTCTTT
clone size: -; J gene: TRBJ1-1; D gene: -; V gene: TRBV3-1/TRBV3-2; CDR3 protein: CASSRGGPGMNTEAFF; CDR3 DNA: TGTGCCAGCAGCCGCGGGGGGCCAGGGATGAACACTGAAGCTTTCTTT
clone size: -; J gene: TRBJ2-1; D gene: TRBD2; V gene: TRBV11-2; CDR3 protein: CASSPTSGALWEQFF; CDR3 DNA: TGTGCCAGCAGCCCAACTAGCGGGGCTTTGTGGGAGCAGTTCTTC
clone size: -; J gene: TRBJ2-4; D gene: TRBD1; V gene: TRBV11-2; CDR3 protein: CASSPLTGPKNIQYF; CDR3 DNA: TGTGCCAGCAGCCCCTTGACAGGGCCCAAAAACATTCAGTACTTC
clone size: -; J gene: TRBJ1-6; D gene: TRBD1; V gene: TRBV4-2; CDR3 protein: CASSHEQGSNNSPLHF; CDR3 DNA: TGTGCCAGCAGCCACGAACAGGGGAGTAATAATTCACCCCTCCACTTT
clone size: once; J gene: TRBJ2-7; D gene: -; V gene: TRBV18; CDR3 protein: CASSPPGGQQYEQYF; CDR3 DNA: TGTGCCAGCTCACCACCTGGTGGGCAGCAGTACGAGCAGTACTTC
clone size: -; J gene: TRBJ1-1; D gene: TRBD1; V gene: TRBV4-1; CDR3 protein: CASSPIVGQTNTEAFF; CDR3 DNA: TGCGCCAGCAGCCCCATAGTGGGACAGACGAACACTGAAGCTTTCTTT
clone size: -; J gene: TRBJ2-7; D gene: TRBD1; V gene: TRBV28; CDR3 protein: CASRSTGTGSYEQYF; CDR3 DNA: TGTGCCAGCAGATCGACCGGGACAGGGAGTTACGAGCAGTACTTC
clone size: -; J gene: TRBJ2-5; D gene: -; V gene: TRBV2; CDR3 protein: CASHRRETQYF; CDR3 DNA: TGTGCCAGTCACAGGCGAGAGACCCAGTACTTC
clone size: -; J gene: TRBJ2-7; D gene: TRBD2; V gene: TRBV18; CDR3 protein: CASSSTSDHEQYF; CDR3 DNA: TGTGCCAGCTCGTCAACTAGCGATCACGAGCAGTACTTC
clone size: -; J gene: TRBJ1-2; D gene: TRBD1; V gene: TRBV6-5; CDR3 protein: CATLTGDRVGYTF; CDR3 DNA: TGTGCCACCCTCACTGGGGACAGGGTTGGCTACACCTTC
clone size: few; J gene: TRBJ1-5; D gene: -; V gene: TRBV24-1; CDR3 protein: CATSENGQPQHF; CDR3 DNA: TGTGCCACCAGCGAGAACGGTCAGCCCCAGCATTTT
clone size: once; J gene: TRBJ1-2; D gene: TRBD1; V gene: TRBV5-4; CDR3 protein: CASSKGQVINYGYTF; CDR3 DNA: TGTGCCAGCAGCAAAGGACAGGTTATTAACTATGGCTACACCTTC
clone size: -; J gene: TRBJ2-6; D gene: -; V gene: TRBV15; CDR3 protein: CATSFRSGANVLTF; CDR3 DNA: TGTGCCACCAGCTTCCGCTCTGGGGCCAACGTCCTGACTTTC
clone size: -; J gene: TRBJ2-4; D gene: -; V gene: TRBV7-2; CDR3 protein: CASSPGGTKNIQYF; CDR3 DNA: TGTGCCAGCAGCCCAGGGGGGACGAAAAACATTCAGTACTTC
clone size: -; J gene: TRBJ2-5; D gene: -; V gene: TRBV6-2/TRBV6-3; CDR3 protein: CASSRDSQETQYF; CDR3 DNA: TGTGCCAGCAGTCGGGACTCCCAAGAGACCCAGTACTTC